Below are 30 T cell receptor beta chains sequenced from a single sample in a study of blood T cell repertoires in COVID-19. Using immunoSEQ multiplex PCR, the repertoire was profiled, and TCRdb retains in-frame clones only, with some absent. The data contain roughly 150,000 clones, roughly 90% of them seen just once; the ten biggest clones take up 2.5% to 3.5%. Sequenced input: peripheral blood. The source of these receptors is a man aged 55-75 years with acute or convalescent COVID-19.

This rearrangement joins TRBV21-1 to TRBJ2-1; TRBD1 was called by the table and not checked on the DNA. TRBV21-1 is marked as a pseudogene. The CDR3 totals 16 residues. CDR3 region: CASSIPQGRKYNEQFF. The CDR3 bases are TGTGCCAGCAGCATACCACAGGGGCGAAAATACAATGAGCAGTTCTTC.

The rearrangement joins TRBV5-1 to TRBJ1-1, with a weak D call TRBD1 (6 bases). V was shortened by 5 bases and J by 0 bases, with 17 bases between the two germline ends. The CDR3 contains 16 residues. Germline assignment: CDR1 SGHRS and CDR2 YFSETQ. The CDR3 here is CASSEGDNHMNTEAFF. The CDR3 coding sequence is TGCGCCAGCAGTGAGGGGGACAACCACATGAACACTGAAGCTTTCTTT.

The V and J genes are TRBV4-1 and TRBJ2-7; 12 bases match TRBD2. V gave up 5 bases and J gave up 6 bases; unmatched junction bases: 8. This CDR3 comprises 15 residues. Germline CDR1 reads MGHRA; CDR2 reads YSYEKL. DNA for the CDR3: TGCGCCAGCAGCGACTGGACTAGCGGGGTAGGCGAGCAGTACTTC. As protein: CASSDWTSGVGEQYF.

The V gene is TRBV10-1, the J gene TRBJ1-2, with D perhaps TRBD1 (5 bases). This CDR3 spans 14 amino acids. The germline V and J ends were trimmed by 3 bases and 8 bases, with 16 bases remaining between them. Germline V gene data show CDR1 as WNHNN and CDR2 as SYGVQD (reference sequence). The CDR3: CASSETGGVDGYTF. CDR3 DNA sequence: TGCGCCAGCAGTGAAACAGGAGGGGTGGACGGCTACACCTTC.

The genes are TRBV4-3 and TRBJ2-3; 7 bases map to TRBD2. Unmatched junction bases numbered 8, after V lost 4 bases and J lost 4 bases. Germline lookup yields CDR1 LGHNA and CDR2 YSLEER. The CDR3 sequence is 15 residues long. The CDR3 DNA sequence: TGCGCCAGCAGCCCTTTAGCGGGTGGCGCAGATACGCAGTATTTT. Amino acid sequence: CASSPLAGGADTQYF.

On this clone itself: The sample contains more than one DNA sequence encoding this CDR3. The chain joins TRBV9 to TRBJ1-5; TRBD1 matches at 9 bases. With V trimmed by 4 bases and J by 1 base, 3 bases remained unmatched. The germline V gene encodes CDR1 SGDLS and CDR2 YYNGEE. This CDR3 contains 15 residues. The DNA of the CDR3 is TGTGCCAGCAGCCCCGGGACAGGGAGCAATCAGCCCCAGCATTTT. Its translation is CASSPGTGSNQPQHF.

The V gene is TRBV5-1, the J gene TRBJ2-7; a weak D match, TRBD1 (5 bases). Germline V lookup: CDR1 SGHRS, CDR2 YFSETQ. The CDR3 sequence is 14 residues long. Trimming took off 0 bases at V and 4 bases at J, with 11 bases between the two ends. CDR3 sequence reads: CASSLGGGRYEQYF. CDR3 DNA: TGCGCCAGCAGCTTGGGGGGCGGACGGTACGAGCAGTACTTC.

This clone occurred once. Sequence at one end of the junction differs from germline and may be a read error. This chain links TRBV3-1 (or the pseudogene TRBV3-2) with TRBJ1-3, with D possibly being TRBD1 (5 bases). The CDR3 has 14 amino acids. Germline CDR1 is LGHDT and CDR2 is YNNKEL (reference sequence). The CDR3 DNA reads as TGTGCCAGCAGCCCGACAGACCGTGGACACACCATATATTTT. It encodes CASSPTDRGHTIYF.

CDR3 sequence (DNA): TGTGCCAGCAGTTACCAGACAGGGAAAGCTTTCTTT. This encodes CASSYQTGKAFF. The J gene is TRBJ1-1, the V gene TRBV6-5; 7 bases align to TRBD1. Germline assignment: CDR1 MNHEY and CDR2 SVGAGI. J gave up 9 bases and V 2 bases, and 3 bases lay outside the gene matches. This CDR3 contains 12 residues.

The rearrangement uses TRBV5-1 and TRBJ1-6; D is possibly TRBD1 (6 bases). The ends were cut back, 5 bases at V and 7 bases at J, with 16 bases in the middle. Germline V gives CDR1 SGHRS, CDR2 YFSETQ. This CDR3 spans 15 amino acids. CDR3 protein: CASRVGDTVNSPLHF. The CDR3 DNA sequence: TGCGCCAGCAGGGTGGGGGACACTGTAAATTCACCCCTCCACTTT.

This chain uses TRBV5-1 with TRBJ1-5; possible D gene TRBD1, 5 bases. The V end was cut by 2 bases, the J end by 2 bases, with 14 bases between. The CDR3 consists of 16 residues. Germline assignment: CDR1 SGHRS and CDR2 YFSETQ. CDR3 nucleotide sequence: TGCGCCAGCAGCTTAGATGGCGGGGGTGGCAATCAGCCCCAGCATTTT. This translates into CASSLDGGGGNQPQHF. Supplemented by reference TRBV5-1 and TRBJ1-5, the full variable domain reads KAGVTQTPRYLIKTRGQQVTLSCSPISGHRSVSWYQQTPGQGLQFLFEYFSETQRNKGNFPGRFSGRQFSNSRSEMNVSTLELGDSALYLCASSLDGGGGNQPQHFGDGTRLSIL.

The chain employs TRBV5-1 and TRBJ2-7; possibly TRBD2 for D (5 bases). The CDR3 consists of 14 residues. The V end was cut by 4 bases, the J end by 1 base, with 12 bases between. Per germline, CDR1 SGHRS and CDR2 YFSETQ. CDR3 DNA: TGCGCCAGCAGCGATGGCAGCGGTTCCTACGAGCAGTACTTC. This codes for CASSDGSGSYEQYF.

This CDR3 reads CASSLTPQAAWNEQYF. Written as DNA, the CDR3 is TGTGCCAGCAGCCTAACCCCCCAGGCCGCATGGAACGAGCAGTACTTC. This chain connects TRBV4-2 to TRBJ2-7; no definite D call. Looked up from germline, CDR1 is LGHNA and CDR2 is YNFKEQ. There are 16 residues in the CDR3. V lost 4 bases to trimming and J lost 5 bases, with 21 bases between them.

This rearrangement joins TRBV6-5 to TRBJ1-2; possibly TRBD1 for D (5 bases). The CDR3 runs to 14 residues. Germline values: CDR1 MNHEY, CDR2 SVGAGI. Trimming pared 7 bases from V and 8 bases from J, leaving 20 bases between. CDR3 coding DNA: TGTGCCAGCATCCGCGCCCTCGGGGGTGCGGGCTACACCTTC. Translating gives CASIRALGGAGYTF.

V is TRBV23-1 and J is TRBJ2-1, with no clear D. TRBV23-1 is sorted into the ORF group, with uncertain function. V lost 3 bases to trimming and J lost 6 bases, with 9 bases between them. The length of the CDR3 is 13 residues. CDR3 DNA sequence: TGCGCCAGCAGTCACCCTGCGATCAATGAGCAGTTCTTC. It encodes CASSHPAINEQFF.

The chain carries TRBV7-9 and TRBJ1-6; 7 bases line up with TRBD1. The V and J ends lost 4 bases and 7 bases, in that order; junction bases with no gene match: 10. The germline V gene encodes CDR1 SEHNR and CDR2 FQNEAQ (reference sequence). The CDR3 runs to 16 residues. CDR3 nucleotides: TGTGCCAGCAGCTCCAGGGGGTTTGGGTTCAATTCACCCCTCCACTTT. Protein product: CASSSRGFGFNSPLHF.

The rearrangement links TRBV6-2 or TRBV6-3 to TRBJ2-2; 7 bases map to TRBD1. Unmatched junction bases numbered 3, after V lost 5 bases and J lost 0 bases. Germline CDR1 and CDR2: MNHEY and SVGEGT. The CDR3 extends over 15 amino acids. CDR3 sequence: CASSPGTANTGELFF. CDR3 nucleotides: TGTGCCAGCAGTCCCGGGACAGCGAACACCGGGGAGCTGTTTTTT.

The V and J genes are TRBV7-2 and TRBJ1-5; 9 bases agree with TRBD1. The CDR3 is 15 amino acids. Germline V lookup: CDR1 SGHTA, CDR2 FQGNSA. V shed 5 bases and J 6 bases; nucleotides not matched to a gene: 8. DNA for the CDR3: TGTGCCAGCAGCGCGGGACAGGGTGGAGGTCAGCCCCAGCATTTT. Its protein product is CASSAGQGGGQPQHF.

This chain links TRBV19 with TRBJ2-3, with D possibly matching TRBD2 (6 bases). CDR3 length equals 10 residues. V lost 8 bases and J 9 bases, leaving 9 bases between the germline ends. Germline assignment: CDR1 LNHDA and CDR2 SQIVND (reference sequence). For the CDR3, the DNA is TGTGCCAGTGCGGAGGGCACGCAGTATTTT. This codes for CASAEGTQYF.

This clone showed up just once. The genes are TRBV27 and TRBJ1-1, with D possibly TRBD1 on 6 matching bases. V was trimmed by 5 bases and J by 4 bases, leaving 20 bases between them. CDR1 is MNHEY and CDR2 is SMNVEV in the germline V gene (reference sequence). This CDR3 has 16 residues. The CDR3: CASSRGGGGRSTEAFF. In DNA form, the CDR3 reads TGTGCCAGCAGTCGCGGGGGCGGGGGGCGGTCCACTGAAGCTTTCTTT.

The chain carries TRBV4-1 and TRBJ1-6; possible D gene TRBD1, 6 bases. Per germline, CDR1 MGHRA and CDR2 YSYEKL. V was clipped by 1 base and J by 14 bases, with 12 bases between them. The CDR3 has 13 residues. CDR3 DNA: TGCGCCAGCAGCCAAGGTACAGGGAGTGCCCTCCACTTT. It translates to CASSQGTGSALHF.

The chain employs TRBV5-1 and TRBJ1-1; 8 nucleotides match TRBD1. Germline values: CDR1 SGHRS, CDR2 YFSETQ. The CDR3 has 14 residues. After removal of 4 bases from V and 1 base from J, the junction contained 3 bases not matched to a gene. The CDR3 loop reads CASSGGTGNTEAFF. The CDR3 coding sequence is TGCGCCAGCAGCGGGGGGACAGGGAACACTGAAGCTTTCTTT.

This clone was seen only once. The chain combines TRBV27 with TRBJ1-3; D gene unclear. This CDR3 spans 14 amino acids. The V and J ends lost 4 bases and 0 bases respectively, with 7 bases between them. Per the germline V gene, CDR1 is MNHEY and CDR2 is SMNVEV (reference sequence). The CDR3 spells CASSYGSSGNTIYF. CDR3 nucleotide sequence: TGTGCCAGCAGTTATGGGAGCTCTGGAAACACCATATATTTT.

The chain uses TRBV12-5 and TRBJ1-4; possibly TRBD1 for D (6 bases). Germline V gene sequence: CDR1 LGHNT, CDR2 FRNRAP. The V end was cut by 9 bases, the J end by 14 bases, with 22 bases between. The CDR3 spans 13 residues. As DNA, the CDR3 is TGTGCTAGCCAATCTATACAGGGCCGTAGGCTGTTTTTT. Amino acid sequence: CASQSIQGRRLFF.

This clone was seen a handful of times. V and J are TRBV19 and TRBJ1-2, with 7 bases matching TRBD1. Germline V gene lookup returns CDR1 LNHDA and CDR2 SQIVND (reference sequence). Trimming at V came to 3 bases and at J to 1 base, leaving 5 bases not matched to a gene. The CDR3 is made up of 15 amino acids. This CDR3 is CASSITGTVNYGYTF. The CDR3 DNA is TGTGCCAGTAGTATCACCGGGACAGTTAACTATGGCTACACCTTC.

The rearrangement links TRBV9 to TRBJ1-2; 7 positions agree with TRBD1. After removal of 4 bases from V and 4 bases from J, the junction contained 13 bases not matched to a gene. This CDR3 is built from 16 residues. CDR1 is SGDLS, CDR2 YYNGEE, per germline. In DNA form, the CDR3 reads TGTGCCAGCAGCCCCCGGAGACAGGGATATCTCTATGGCTACACCTTC. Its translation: CASSPRRQGYLYGYTF. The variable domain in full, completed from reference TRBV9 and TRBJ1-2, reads DSGVTQTPKHLITATGQRVTLRCSPRSGDLSVYWYQQSLDQGLQFLIQYYNGEERAKGNILERFSAQQFPDLHSELNLSSLELGDSALYFCASSPRRQGYLYGYTFGSGTRLTVV.

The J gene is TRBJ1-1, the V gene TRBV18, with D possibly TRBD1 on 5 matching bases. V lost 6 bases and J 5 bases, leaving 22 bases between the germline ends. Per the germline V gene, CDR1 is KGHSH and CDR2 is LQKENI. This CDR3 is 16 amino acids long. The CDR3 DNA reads TGTGCCAGCTCCCGGGGGTTAGAGCCGTCGAGTACTGAAGCTTTCTTT. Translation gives CASSRGLEPSSTEAFF.

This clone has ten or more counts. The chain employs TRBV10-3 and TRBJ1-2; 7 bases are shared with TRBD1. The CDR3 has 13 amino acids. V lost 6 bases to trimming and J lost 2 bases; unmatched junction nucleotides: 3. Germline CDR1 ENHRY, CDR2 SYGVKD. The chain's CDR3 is CAISQGENYGYTF. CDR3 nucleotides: TGTGCCATCAGCCAGGGGGAGAACTATGGCTACACCTTC.

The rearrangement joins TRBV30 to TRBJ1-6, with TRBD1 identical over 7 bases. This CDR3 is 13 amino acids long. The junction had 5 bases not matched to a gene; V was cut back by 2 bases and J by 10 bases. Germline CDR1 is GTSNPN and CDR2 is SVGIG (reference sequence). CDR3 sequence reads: CAWSLGQTSPLHF. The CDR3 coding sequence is TGTGCCTGGAGTTTGGGACAGACATCACCCCTCCACTTT.

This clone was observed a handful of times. The CDR3 nucleotides read TGTGCCACCAGTGACCCTGGACAGGGAGGCGAGCAGTACTTC. Its translation: CATSDPGQGGEQYF. The chain links TRBV24-1 to TRBJ2-7; 8 bases line up with TRBD1. Germline CDR1 KGHDR, CDR2 SFDVKD. Germline trimming cut 4 bases from V and 6 bases from J; bases unmatched to any gene: 7. The CDR3 length is 14 residues.